The present T cell receptor (beta chain) was sequenced within a study of T cells in Graves' hyperthyroidism and ophthalmopathy. Findings and caveats of the study: The majority of expanded thyroid clonotypes above 0.001 also appeared in blood.

Those with hyperthyroidism were 18 to 65 years old, newly diagnosed, and ill for under 2 months. Predating any ophthalmopathy symptoms, the blood sample was taken at first hyperthyroidism diagnosis. Using around 10 ml of fresh peripheral blood, PBMCs were prepared. TCR beta CDR3 regions were amplified from RNA. An initial round of RT-PCR targeting the TCR CDR3 relied on the HTBI primer set. TCRdb redid the calling of the multiplex PCR reads with MiXCR, one entry per CDR3 protein. The table includes 250,000 or so distinct CDR3 sequences, more than 12% detected once. This clonotype has ten or more counts. Its antigen is not identified. Germline CDR1 reads MNHEY; CDR2 reads SMNVEV (reference sequence). Between the trimmed V and J ends, which lost 5 bases and 4 bases, there was a span of 11 bases. The CDR3 is made up of 13 amino acids.

The receptor was derived from a woman between 40 and 55 years old with Graves' hyperthyroidism that later progressed to Graves' ophthalmopathy. The V call is TRBV27, the J call TRBJ1-2; D might be TRBD1 (6 bases). Sequencing was performed on blood. CDR3 amino acids: CASSPRQAYGYTF. The CDR3 DNA follows: TGTGCCAGCAGTCCAAGACAGGCCTATGGCTACACCTTC.